Listed below are T cell receptor beta chains from one sample, sequenced in a study of shared clonotypes between healthy human individuals. TCRdb's copy holds only in-frame clones and misses some; the assay was immunoSEQ multiplex PCR. This sample has 1.6 million or so clones, with 96% found just once. Sequencing input: naive CD4+ T cells sorted from blood. The receptors here all came from a man younger than 40 in good health. Each CDR3 is given with its conserved first and last residue.

V gene	CDR3 protein
TRBV7-9	CASRVDGAQGAQYF
TRBV4-1	CASSLTGQNTDTQYF
TRBV7-6	CASSPGLTLDTQYF
TRBV7-9	CASSSGSSNYGYTF
TRBV11-3	CASSRSAFLAERDNEQFF
TRBV7-2	CASSLAAGGPIEQYF
TRBV10-3	CAISGQGSNQPQHF
TRBV6-5	CASYRIPDGNTEAFF
TRBV19	CASSVGRSNTEAFF
TRBV7-2	CASSLHGTSVGLRQYF
TRBV5-8	CASSSGQVTGFEKLFF
TRBV7-2	CASSSPGQGAEQYF
TRBV10-3	CAISEMGGHEQYF
TRBV29-1	CSVALASSYEQYF
TRBV19	CASSISGTVNTEAFF
TRBV6-1	CASSLRGNTGELFF
TRBV5-4	CASSLADRGTYGYTF
TRBV9	CASSVDPRSGGGNEQFF
TRBV7-2	CASSRRDTQYF
TRBV19	CASRRQGNTEAFF
TRBV6-1	CASRNAGTNYEQYF
TRBV28	CASSFGPQHF
TRBV6-1	CASSEGVPGELFF
TRBV5-1	CASSLTNTGELFF
TRBV11-2	CASSRRGATMNTEAFF
TRBV18	CASSPPPIGNTIYF
TRBV7-8	CASSFRRVSGRAFAYEQYF
TRBV28	CASSLGNGGHNEQFF
TRBV7-3	CASSLSQGAGEAFF
TRBV27	CASSLTSTDTQYF
TRBV7-2	CASSLGGRETQYF
TRBV10-3	CASRGEFNYEQYF
TRBV7-6	CASSLEAGAQVYEQYF
TRBV7-8	CASSLGETYEQYF
TRBV4-3	CASSQGQGRGTEAFF
TRBV2	CASRGTRSYEQYF
TRBV18	CASSPNIAGSTGELFF
TRBV7-9	CASSWNGTSPF
TRBV11-3	CASSPGTEPNTQYF
TRBV4-1	CASSQPTSGSYEQYF
TRBV7-2	CASSQDYKQFF
TRBV28	CASSFQGGQPQHF
TRBV27	CASMRGDSLYEQYF
TRBV6-1	CASSPTTYEQYF
TRBV28	CASSDSRNTGELFF
TRBV10-3	CAISATGGNEKLFF
TRBV11-2	CASSFARASSGSSSYEQYF
TRBV2	CASSVGLAGHRLGNEQFF
TRBV5-1	CASSRTADVGYEQYF
TRBV5-4	CASSRPDHYNEQFF
TRBV27	CASSFRKGPYEQYF
TRBV5-1	CASSWQLLDSGTDTQYF